This TCR beta chain appears in the sequencing data of a study of blood T cell repertoires in COVID-19. In the study overall: Donors in the United States, Italy and Spain gave samples during acute or convalescent COVID-19. Sources were T cells, B-cell-depleted T cells, or PBMCs; the material itself was cDNA or gDNA.

Method: immunoSEQ multiplex PCR; TCRdb's copy keeps in-frame clones and lacks some. This repertoire shows some 200,000 clones, about 81% found once; its top ten account for roughly an eighth. CDR1 and CDR2 from the germline V gene are SGHNT and YENEEA. The CDR3 is 16 residues long. Trimming took off 5 bases at V and 1 base at J, with 14 bases between the two ends. Material for sequencing was peripheral blood. The chain links TRBV11-3 to TRBJ2-2, with D possibly matching TRBD1 (7 bases). The TCR comes from a man younger than 45 with active or convalescent COVID-19. The CDR3 coding sequence is TGTGCCAGCAGCGGAGGGGGCGGATGGAACACCGGGGAGCTGTTTTTT. Its protein is CASSGGGGWNTGELFF.